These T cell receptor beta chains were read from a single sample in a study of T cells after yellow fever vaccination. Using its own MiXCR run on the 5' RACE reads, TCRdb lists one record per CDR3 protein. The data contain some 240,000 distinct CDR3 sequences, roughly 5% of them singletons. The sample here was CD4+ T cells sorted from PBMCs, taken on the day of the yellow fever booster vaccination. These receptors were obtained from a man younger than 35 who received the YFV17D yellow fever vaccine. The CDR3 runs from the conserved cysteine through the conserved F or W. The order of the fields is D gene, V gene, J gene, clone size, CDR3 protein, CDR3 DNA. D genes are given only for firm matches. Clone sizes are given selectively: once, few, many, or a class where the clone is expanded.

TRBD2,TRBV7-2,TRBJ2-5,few,CASRLNLAGIQETQYF,TGTGCCAGCAGGCTAAATCTAGCGGGGATTCAAGAGACCCAGTACTTC
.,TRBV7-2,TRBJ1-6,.,CASSLGLYSPLHF,TGTGCCAGCAGCTTAGGGCTCTATTCACCCCTCCACTTT
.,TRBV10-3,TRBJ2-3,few,CAISRGSFGDTQYF,TGTGCCATCAGTCGGGGTTCCTTTGGAGATACGCAGTATTTT
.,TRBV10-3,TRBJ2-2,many,CAISGRENTGELFF,TGTGCCATCAGTGGCAGGGAAAACACCGGGGAGCTGTTTTTT
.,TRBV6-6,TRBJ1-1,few,CASSWVRNTEAFF,TGTGCCAGCAGTTGGGTCCGGAACACTGAAGCTTTCTTT
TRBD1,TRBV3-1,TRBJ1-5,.,CASGRQGEKSQHF,TGTGCCAGCGGGCGACAGGGGGAGAAGTCCCAGCATTTT
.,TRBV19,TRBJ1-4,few,CATSKGGGEANEKLFF,TGTGCCACCTCAAAGGGGGGCGGGGAAGCGAATGAAAAACTGTTTTTT
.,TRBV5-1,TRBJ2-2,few,CASIGGANTGELFF,TGCGCCAGCATCGGAGGCGCGAACACCGGGGAGCTGTTTTTT
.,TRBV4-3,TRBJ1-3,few,CASSHLQGGGHTIYF,TGCGCCAGCAGCCATCTACAGGGTGGTGGACACACCATATATTTT
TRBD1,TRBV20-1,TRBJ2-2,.,CSAQGAKAGELFF,TGCAGTGCCCAGGGGGCCAAGGCCGGGGAGCTGTTTTTT
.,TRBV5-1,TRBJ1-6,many,CASSLTPGESPLHF,TGCGCCAGCAGCCTCACACCGGGAGAATCACCCCTCCACTTT